This is a list of T cell receptor beta chains from one sample in a study of T cells in Graves' hyperthyroidism and ophthalmopathy. Each CDR3 protein is one row after TCRdb ran MiXCR on the multiplex PCR reads. The table includes 200,000 to 250,000 distinct CDR3 sequences, about 24% detected once. The sample consisted of blood. The origin of the receptors is a middle-aged woman with Graves' ophthalmopathy. Both conserved end residues are part of each CDR3. D genes are given only for firm matches. Expanded clones are given a class, and other clones once, few, many or no size at all.

d_call | clone_size | j_call | v_call | cdr3_aa | cdr3_nt
- | many | TRBJ1-2 | TRBV6-1 | CASSEQTNYGYTF | TGTGCCAGCAGTGAACAGACAAACTATGGCTACACCTTC
- | once | TRBJ1-2 | TRBV24-1 | CATSGPPNYGYTF | TGTGCCACCAGTGGCCCCCCTAACTATGGCTACACCTTC
- | many | TRBJ2-7 | TRBV20-1 | CSATRESEQYF | TGCAGTGCCACAAGGGAGTCGGAGCAGTACTTC
- | - | TRBJ2-7 | TRBV6-1 | CASTQTGLREQYF | TGTGCCAGCACCCAAACAGGGCTCCGCGAGCAGTACTTC
TRBD1 | many | TRBJ1-2 | TRBV29-1 | CSVVPGQGNSAGYTF | TGCAGCGTTGTCCCGGGACAGGGGAACTCTGCAGGCTACACCTTC
- | many | TRBJ1-3 | TRBV29-1 | CSVEDHATTSGNTIYF | TGCAGCGTTGAAGATCATGCCACCACCTCTGGAAACACCATATATTTT
TRBD1 | many | TRBJ2-7 | TRBV5-8 | CASSAYRGYEQYF | TGTGCCAGCAGCGCGTACAGGGGATACGAGCAGTACTTC
- | many | TRBJ2-7 | TRBV7-9 | CASSLRNIYEQYF | TGTGCCAGCAGCTTACGTAACATTTACGAGCAGTACTTC
TRBD1 | - | TRBJ2-7 | TRBV5-8 | CASSRWTGGYHEQYF | TGTGCCAGCAGCCGCTGGACAGGGGGCTACCACGAGCAGTACTTC
- | - | TRBJ2-7 | TRBV6-1 | CASSEALPPYEQYF | TGTGCCAGCAGTGAAGCACTACCCCCCTACGAGCAGTACTTC
TRBD1 | many | TRBJ2-7 | TRBV6-5 | CASSYGQGIFYEQYF | TGTGCCAGCAGTTACGGACAGGGTATTTTCTACGAGCAGTACTTC
- | many | TRBJ2-5 | TRBV10-3 | CAISELETQYF | TGTGCCATCAGTGAACTAGAGACCCAGTACTTC
- | many | TRBJ1-5 | TRBV28 | CASSPLAQGGDQPQHF | TGTGCCAGCAGTCCTCTCGCACAGGGAGGAGATCAGCCCCAGCATTTT
- | once | TRBJ1-2 | TRBV28 | CASSARDGRYGYTF | TGTGCCAGCAGTGCCCGGGACGGAAGATATGGCTACACCTTC
TRBD1 | many | TRBJ1-5 | TRBV24-1 | CATSGDRVDQPQHF | TGTGCCACCAGTGGAGACAGGGTTGATCAGCCCCAGCATTTT
- | many | TRBJ1-2 | TRBV2 | CASSEGVDNFNYGYTF | TGTGCCAGCAGTGAGGGGGTGGACAACTTTAACTATGGCTACACCTTC
- | - | TRBJ2-7 | TRBV4-1 | CASSQEARTGSEQYF | TGCGCCAGCAGCCAAGAGGCAAGGACTGGAAGCGAGCAGTACTTC
TRBD2 | many | TRBJ2-1 | TRBV20-1 | CSARGPGSSGKVDNAEQFF | TGCAGTGCTAGAGGACCAGGTTCTAGCGGGAAGGTAGACAACGCTGAGCAGTTCTTC
TRBD2 | many | TRBJ2-7 | TRBV2 | CASSNLAGVGEQYF | TGTGCCAGCAGTAACTTAGCGGGAGTGGGTGAGCAGTACTTC
- | - | TRBJ2-7 | TRBV10-2 | CASSVVDWGSEQYF | TGCGCCAGCAGTGTTGTGGATTGGGGGTCCGAGCAGTACTTC
- | many | TRBJ2-5 | TRBV28 | CASSTPWDLAGEETQYF | TGTGCCAGCAGTACGCCGTGGGACCTCGCCGGGGAAGAGACCCAGTACTTC
TRBD2 | - | TRBJ2-7 | TRBV27 | CASKKNPGLAGDYEQYF | TGTGCCAGCAAAAAGAACCCAGGACTAGCGGGAGACTACGAGCAGTACTTC
- | many | TRBJ2-2 | TRBV28 | CASSFARPYVGGELFF | TGTGCCAGCAGTTTTGCCAGACCTTATGTGGGCGGGGAGCTGTTTTTT
- | many | TRBJ2-5 | TRBV6-5 | CASERGGSGETQYF | TGTGCCAGCGAGAGAGGTGGGTCGGGAGAGACCCAGTACTTC
- | many | TRBJ2-2 | TRBV20-1 | CSARAENTGELFF | TGCAGTGCTAGGGCAGAGAACACCGGGGAGCTGTTTTTT
- | many | TRBJ2-7 | TRBV30 | CAWSLLSGDEQYF | TGTGCCTGGAGCCTCTTGTCAGGGGACGAGCAGTACTTC
TRBD1 | many | TRBJ1-2 | TRBV6-5 | CASSPDRGRHIHGYTF | TGTGCCAGCAGTCCCGACAGGGGCCGCCACATCCATGGCTACACCTTC
TRBD2 | few | TRBJ2-2 | TRBV30 | CAWKKNSGWTSGMGLNTGELFF | TGTGCCTGGAAAAAGAATAGCGGATGGACTAGCGGGATGGGGCTGAACACCGGGGAGCTGTTTTTT
TRBD1 | many | TRBJ2-2 | TRBV3-1 | CASSPFQGAGELFF | TGTGCCAGCAGCCCCTTCCAGGGGGCCGGGGAGCTGTTTTTT
- | few | TRBJ1-6 | TRBV4-1 | CASSQWVGDSPLHF | TGCGCCAGCAGCCAATGGGTAGGGGATTCACCCCTCCACTTT
- | many | TRBJ2-7 | TRBV28 | CASSSPSAGRLYEQYF | TGTGCCAGCAGCTCCCCCTCGGCAGGGCGATTGTACGAGCAGTACTTC
TRBD1 | - | TRBJ2-5 | TRBV24-1 | CATSEGQRWETQYF | TGTGCCACCAGTGAGGGACAGAGGTGGGAGACCCAGTACTTC
TRBD2 | many | TRBJ2-4 | TRBV6-5 | CASSYFTTSGMGAKNIQYF | TGTGCCAGCAGTTATTTTACGACTAGCGGGATGGGGGCCAAAAACATTCAGTACTTC
- | many | TRBJ2-5 | TRBV4-1 | CASSQAQYQETQYF | TGCGCCAGCAGCCAAGCACAGTACCAAGAGACCCAGTACTTC
- | many | TRBJ2-7 | TRBV11-2 | CASSLTRKAEQYF | TGTGCCAGCAGCTTAACCCGAAAAGCCGAGCAGTACTTC
- | many | TRBJ1-5 | TRBV7-9 | CASSLEGARQPQHF | TGTGCCAGCAGCTTGGAAGGGGCGCGGCAGCCCCAGCATTTT
- | many | TRBJ1-6 | TRBV20-1 | CSARDYWAKDPGHPLHF | TGCAGTGCTAGAGATTATTGGGCCAAGGACCCCGGCCACCCCCTCCACTTT
- | - | TRBJ2-7 | TRBV13 | CASSLVGGMGSYEQYF | TGTGCCAGCAGCTTAGTTGGCGGGATGGGCTCCTACGAGCAGTACTTC
- | many | TRBJ2-7 | TRBV25-1 | CASSEWVGAYEQYF | TGTGCCAGCAGTGAATGGGTAGGGGCTTACGAGCAGTACTTC
- | - | TRBJ2-5 | TRBV6-5 | CASSYSAWGAGYEETQYF | TGTGCCAGCAGTTATTCAGCCTGGGGGGCGGGGTACGAAGAGACCCAGTACTTC
TRBD1 | - | TRBJ2-5 | TRBV12-3/TRBV12-4 | CASSFARGQEETQYF | TGTGCCAGCAGTTTCGCCAGGGGGCAAGAAGAGACCCAGTACTTC
- | many | TRBJ1-2 | TRBV7-2 | CASSLALAGDYGYTF | TGTGCCAGCAGCTTAGCCCTCGCTGGGGACTATGGCTACACCTTC